Below, 12 T cell receptor beta chains from the same sample are listed, as sequenced in a study of chemoradiotherapy in HPV16-positive cancers. Sequencing was performed with immunoSEQ multiplex PCR; in TCRdb, only in-frame clones are kept and a portion is missing. The sample has about 540 clones; 75% to 90% are singletons. Sequenced here: tumor tissue, sampled from a patient who underwent chemoradiotherapy. The receptors derive from a human donor with HPV-associated anogenital cancer.

J is TRBJ1-3 and V is TRBV21-1; TRBD1, the table's D call, lacks a check against the DNA. TRBV21-1 is tagged as a pseudogene. CDR3 size: 12 residues. CDR3: CARQHARNTIYF. The CDR3 DNA is TGTGCCAGACAACACGCACGAAACACCATATATTTT.

This rearrangement joins TRBV5-1 to TRBJ2-5; maybe TRBD2 (6 bases). The DNA matches TRBJ2-7 better at its end, which makes the J call doubtful. Germline V gene data show CDR1 as SGHRS and CDR2 as YFSETQ. The CDR3 loop spans 12 amino acids. In DNA form, the CDR3 reads TGCGCCAGCAGCCTGGGGGGAGTCGAGCAGTACTTC. Its translation is CASSLGGVEQYF.

The chain recombines TRBV4-2 with TRBJ1-1, with D maybe TRBD1 (5 bases). The CDR3 covers 14 residues. V was cut by 2 bases and J by 3 bases, with 10 bases left in between. Germline V CDR1 and CDR2: LGHNA, YNFKEQ. The CDR3 sequence: CASSQTGGDTEAFF. The CDR3 nucleotides are TGTGCCAGCAGCCAAACGGGGGGTGACACTGAAGCTTTCTTT.

The chain recombines TRBV7-2 with TRBJ1-2; D not resolved. Trimming cost V 5 bases and J 4 bases, with 17 bases left between them. There are 15 residues in the CDR3. The germline gives CDR1 SGHTA, CDR2 FQGNSA. CDR3 in amino acids: CASSMGDGKTYGYTF. In DNA form, the CDR3 reads TGTGCCAGCAGCATGGGAGACGGAAAGACCTATGGCTACACCTTC. Using reference TRBV7-2 and TRBJ1-2 for the parts outside the CDR3, the full variable domain is GAGVSQSPSNKVTEKGKDVELRCDPISGHTALYWYRQSLGQGLEFLIYFQGNSAPDKSGLPSDRFSAERTGGSVSTLTIQRTQQEDSAVYLCASSMGDGKTYGYTFGSGTRLTVV.

The chain links TRBV2 to TRBJ1-1; 9 bases fit TRBD1. From germline, CDR1 is SNHLY and CDR2 FYNNEI. The CDR3 totals 15 residues. V lost 5 bases to trimming and J lost 0 bases; unmatched junction nucleotides: 4. CDR3 in DNA: TGTGCCAGCAGTTTATGGACAGGGGTGAACACTGAAGCTTTCTTT. It codes for CASSLWTGVNTEAFF.

This chain joins TRBV18 and TRBJ2-1; 10 nucleotides match TRBD1. This CDR3 has 18 residues. The ends lost 3 bases at V and 0 bases at J; junction bases unmatched: 8. CDR1 KGHSH and CDR2 LQKENI come from the germline V gene. CDR3 amino acids: CASSPRDRGASSYNEQFF. As DNA, the CDR3 is TGTGCCAGCTCACCCCGGGACAGGGGCGCCAGCTCCTACAATGAGCAGTTCTTC. Filled out from reference TRBV18 and TRBJ2-1, the complete variable domain reads NAGVMQNPRHLVRRRGQEARLRCSPMKGHSHVYWYRQLPEEGLKFMVYLQKENIIDESGMPKERFSAEFPKEGPSILRIQQVVRGDSAAYFCASSPRDRGASSYNEQFFGPGTRLTVL.

The genes are TRBV30 and TRBJ1-3; the D gene is possibly TRBD1 (6 bases). The CDR3 contains 13 residues. V gave up 5 bases and J gave up 4 bases, with 12 bases separating them. CDR1 GTSNPN and CDR2 SVGIG come from the germline V gene (reference sequence). The CDR3 sequence: CAWGGAYGNTIYF. As DNA, the CDR3 is TGTGCCTGGGGGGGGGCTTACGGAAACACCATATATTTT.

The chain employs TRBV7-3 and TRBJ2-1, with D perhaps being TRBD1 or TRBD2 (5 bases each). The germline V and J ends were trimmed by 2 bases and 6 bases, with 14 bases remaining between them. In germline, CDR1 is SGHTA, CDR2 FQGTGA. The CDR3 sequence is 15 residues long. The CDR3 DNA reads as TGTGCCAGCAGCTTAGGTCCCGGGGCCCTCAATGAGCAGTTCTTC. Translated: CASSLGPGALNEQFF.

The rearrangement links TRBV2 to TRBJ2-7; D may correspond to TRBD1 or TRBD2 (5 bases each). Germline assignment: CDR1 SNHLY and CDR2 FYNNEI. Trimming left V 3 bases short and J 2 bases short, with 17 bases between. This CDR3 region has 16 residues. DNA of the CDR3: TGTGCCAGCAGTGATTTAGCCGGGACGCAGACCTACGAGCAGTACTTC. Encoded protein: CASSDLAGTQTYEQYF.

This clone appeared a few times. The chain carries TRBV5-1 and TRBJ2-5; 13 bases map to TRBD2. CDR1 and CDR2 from the germline V gene are SGHRS and YFSETQ. This CDR3 contains 19 residues. J gave up 4 bases and V 2 bases, and 14 bases lay outside the gene matches. CDR3 in amino acids: CASSLETSGGLGSRETQYF. CDR3 nucleotide sequence: TGCGCCAGCAGCTTAGAGACTAGCGGGGGGTTGGGGTCTCGAGAGACCCAGTACTTC. The full variable domain, rest sourced from reference TRBV5-1 and TRBJ2-5, is KAGVTQTPRYLIKTRGQQVTLSCSPISGHRSVSWYQQTPGQGLQFLFEYFSETQRNKGNFPGRFSGRQFSNSRSEMNVSTLELGDSALYLCASSLETSGGLGSRETQYFGPGTRLLVL.

This sequence joins TRBV6-6 and TRBJ2-2; D gene uncertain. The CDR3 spans 14 residues. V was cut by 7 bases and J by 2 bases, with 11 bases left in between. The V gene's germline CDR1 is MNHNY and CDR2 SVGAGI (reference sequence). CDR3 sequence: CASTYGLNTGELFF. The CDR3, as DNA: TGTGCCAGCACTTATGGGTTAAACACCGGGGAGCTGTTTTTT.

The genes are TRBV10-3 and TRBJ2-5; 8 bases fit TRBD1. Germline values: CDR1 ENHRY, CDR2 SYGVKD. The V segment lost 4 bases and the J segment 4 bases; nucleotides outside the gene matches: 5. This CDR3 contains 14 residues. The DNA for the CDR3 is TGTGCCATCAGTGCCCAGGGGGCCCCAGAGACCCAGTACTTC. Translating it yields CAISAQGAPETQYF.